Below are 28 T cell receptor beta chains sequenced from a single sample in a study of control samples from healthy donors and cancer patients. TCRdb keeps only in-frame clones here, not all; method: immunoSEQ multiplex PCR. The data contain about 120,000 clones, roughly nine tenths of them singletons. Source material: PBMCs. These TCRs come from a woman aged 45 to 65 with colorectal cancer.

V is TRBV19 and J is TRBJ1-5; D might be TRBD1 (6 bases). Trimming took off 9 bases at V and 2 bases at J, with 8 bases between the two ends. CDR1 is LNHDA, CDR2 SQIVND, per germline (reference sequence). This CDR3 comprises 12 residues. CDR3 coding DNA: TGTGCCAGCGGACAGCGCAATCAGCCCCAGCATTTT. Its protein is CASGQRNQPQHF.

The chain is built from TRBV6-5 and TRBJ2-7, with D hard to call. Germline V lookup: CDR1 MNHEY, CDR2 SVGAGI. The CDR3 covers 15 residues. V was trimmed by 0 bases and J by 2 bases, leaving 11 bases between them. Here the CDR3 DNA reads TGTGCCAGCAGTTACTCGAATTTGGACCCCTACGAGCAGTACTTC. Its translation is CASSYSNLDPYEQYF.

Here the CDR3 DNA reads TGTGCCAGCAGTGATTGGACTAGGAACACCGGGGAGCTGTTTTTT. Translated: CASSDWTRNTGELFF. The rearrangement links TRBV25-1 to TRBJ2-2; 7 nucleotides align to TRBD2. The CDR3 contains 15 residues. CDR1 is MGHDK and CDR2 is SYGVNS in the germline V gene. J gave up 1 base and V 3 bases, and 2 bases lay outside the gene matches.

The V and J genes are TRBV28 and TRBJ1-1; D unresolved. Trimming removed 1 base from V and 3 bases from J, with 12 bases in between. Germline V gene lookup returns CDR1 MDHEN and CDR2 SYDVKM. This CDR3 has 15 amino acids. The CDR3 region is CASSLSGLGDTEAFF. DNA for the CDR3: TGTGCCAGCAGTTTATCGGGTCTCGGGGACACTGAAGCTTTCTTT.

The chain recombines TRBV5-1 with TRBJ1-4; D ambiguous. This CDR3 has 16 amino acids. Germline V CDR1 and CDR2: SGHRS, YFSETQ. The V end lost 0 bases, the J end lost 8 bases, and 17 bases lay between the germline ends. The CDR3 DNA is TGCGCCAGCAGCTTGGGTAGCTTGGGCCTCGGGGAAAAACTGTTTTTT. Amino acids: CASSLGSLGLGEKLFF.

The J gene is TRBJ1-5, the V gene TRBV28; a possible D gene is TRBD1 (6 bases). The CDR3 is made up of 12 amino acids. The ends were cut back, 10 bases at V and 4 bases at J, with 11 bases in the middle. CDR1 and CDR2 (germline): MDHEN, SYDVKM. The CDR3 DNA reads TGTGCCACGGGGGCACTTAATCAGCCCCAGCATTTT. It translates to CATGALNQPQHF.

The genes are TRBV30 and TRBJ1-2; D is unclear. Germline CDR1 reads GTSNPN; CDR2 reads SVGIG (reference sequence). V lost 8 bases to trimming and J lost 4 bases, with 11 bases between them. There are 11 residues in the CDR3. The CDR3 sequence: CANGLSYGYTF. The CDR3 nucleotides read TGTGCCAACGGCCTCTCCTATGGCTACACCTTC. Supplemented by reference TRBV30 and TRBJ1-2, the full variable domain reads SQTIHQWPATLVQPVGSPLSLECTVEGTSNPNLYWYRQAAGRGLQLLFYSVGIGQISSEVPQNLSASRPQDRQFILSSKKLLLSDSGFYLCANGLSYGYTFGSGTRLTVV.

The table lists this clone with a few counts. The DNA for the CDR3 is TGTGCCAGCAGCTTTGCAGGGACAGGGAGCGGCAACTATGGCTACACCTTC. It specifies CASSFAGTGSGNYGYTF. The chain joins TRBV5-6 to TRBJ1-2; 9 bases match TRBD1. The CDR3 extends over 17 amino acids. The V and J ends lost 2 bases and 2 bases, in that order; junction bases with no gene match: 10. Per the germline V gene, CDR1 is SGHDT and CDR2 is YYEEEE. The variable domain in full, completed from reference TRBV5-6 and TRBJ1-2, reads DAGVTQSPTHLIKTRGQQVTLRCSPKSGHDTVSWYQQALGQGPQFIFQYYEEEERQRGNFPDRFSGHQFPNYSSELNVNALLLGDSALYLCASSFAGTGSGNYGYTFGSGTRLTVV.

J is TRBJ2-7 and V is TRBV5-1; TRBD1 agrees at 8 bases. Germline V gene data show CDR1 as SGHRS and CDR2 as YFSETQ. There are 15 residues in the CDR3. J gave up 5 bases and V 3 bases, and 10 bases lay outside the gene matches. Written as DNA, the CDR3 is TGCGCCAGCAGCTCTGTGACAGGGGTTAAAAACGAGCAGTACTTC. This codes for CASSSVTGVKNEQYF.

The gene calls are TRBV7-9 and TRBJ1-2; D is uncertain. Germline V lookup: CDR1 SEHNR, CDR2 FQNEAQ (reference sequence). The CDR3 runs to 13 residues. The V and J ends lost 5 bases and 1 base respectively, with 8 bases between them. Here the CDR3 DNA reads TGTGCCAGCAGCATTTCCCTTAACTATGGCTACACCTTC. Translated, it gives CASSISLNYGYTF.

The chain employs TRBV5-1 and TRBJ1-3; 9 bases are shared with TRBD1. The CDR3 runs to 16 residues. Trimming took 4 bases from V and 1 from J; bases not matched to a gene: 6. Per germline, CDR1 SGHRS and CDR2 YFSETQ. The CDR3 DNA sequence: TGCGCCAGCAGCGGAACAGGGGGCAATTCTGGAAACACCATATATTTT. It translates to CASSGTGGNSGNTIYF.

The V gene is TRBV7-2, the J gene TRBJ2-7; TRBD1 agrees at 11 bases. The CDR3 is made up of 16 amino acids. Looked up from germline, CDR1 is SGHTA and CDR2 is FQGNSA. Losses at the gene ends were 2 bases for V and 4 bases for J; bases not matched to a gene: 7. DNA for the CDR3: TGTGCCAGCAGCTTAAGGGGACAGGGGGTTCCTTACGAGCAGTACTTC. Translating gives CASSLRGQGVPYEQYF.

V gene TRBV28 combines with J gene TRBJ1-6, with a possible D match to TRBD1 (5 bases). Germline lookup yields CDR1 MDHEN and CDR2 SYDVKM. Trimming stripped 7 bases from V and 7 bases from J, with 14 bases between. The CDR3 loop spans 14 amino acids. CDR3 sequence (DNA): TGTGCCAGCACCCCGGGGGGGGTCAATTCACCCCTCCACTTT. It codes for CASTPGGVNSPLHF.

The V call is TRBV7-8, the J call TRBJ2-3, with 10 bases aligning to TRBD2. Germline V gene data show CDR1 as SGHVS and CDR2 as FQNEAQ. This CDR3 is 18 amino acids long. V shed 3 bases, J shed 2 bases, and the junction held 11 bases outside the gene matches. In nucleotides, the CDR3 is TGTGCCAGCAGCTTGAGGGACCAGCTAGCGGGAGACACAGATACGCAGTATTTT. This sequence encodes CASSLRDQLAGDTDTQYF.

The chain uses TRBV28 and TRBJ1-3; D might be TRBD1 (5 bases). This CDR3 region has 16 residues. Deletions cut 2 bases from V and 1 base from J, with 12 bases between. CDR1 MDHEN and CDR2 SYDVKM come from the germline V gene. CDR3 bases: TGTGCCAGCAGTTTAGGCAGGGAGGTATCTGGAAACACCATATATTTT. This sequence encodes CASSLGREVSGNTIYF.

The J gene is TRBJ2-3, the V gene TRBV28, with a weak D call TRBD2 (6 bases). Germline V gene data show CDR1 as MDHEN and CDR2 as SYDVKM. The CDR3 totals 11 residues. V lost 7 bases, J lost 8 bases, and 10 bases lay in between. CDR3 sequence: CASKVRGTQYF. The DNA of the CDR3 is TGTGCCAGCAAGGTGCGGGGTACGCAGTATTTT.

This clone was seen once. This rearrangement joins TRBV29-1 to TRBJ1-1, with 8 positions matching TRBD1. The CDR3 consists of 14 residues. Per germline, CDR1 SQVTM and CDR2 ANQGSEA. The trim removed 4 bases at V and 6 bases at J, leaving 10 bases unmatched. CDR3 DNA: TGCAGCGTTGTTAACCCCGACAGGGGCCCTGAAGCTTTCTTT. This translates into CSVVNPDRGPEAFF. The complete variable domain, with remaining parts taken from reference TRBV29-1 and TRBJ1-1, reads SAVISQKPSRDICQRGTSLTIQCQVDSQVTMMFWYRQQPGQSLTLIATANQGSEATYESGFVIDKFPISRPNLTFSTLTVSNMSPEDSSIYLCSVVNPDRGPEAFFGQGTRLTVV.

J is TRBJ2-4 and V is TRBV15; 9 positions match TRBD2. CDR1 is LNHNV and CDR2 is YYDKDF in the germline V gene (reference sequence). The length of the CDR3 is 15 residues. Unmatched junction bases numbered 6, after V lost 3 bases and J lost 6 bases. Written as DNA, the CDR3 is TGTGCCACCAGCAGCGTAGCGGGAGAGGGAAACATTCAGTACTTC. Its translation is CATSSVAGEGNIQYF.

The rearrangement uses TRBV7-6 and TRBJ2-5; no firm D call. The V end lost 6 bases, the J end lost 5 bases, and 7 bases lay between the germline ends. Germline V gives CDR1 SGHVS, CDR2 FNYEAQ. This CDR3 spans 11 amino acids. This CDR3 is CASRQSETQYF. The DNA of the CDR3 is TGTGCCAGCAGGCAGTCTGAGACCCAGTACTTC.

This clone was picked up one time. J is TRBJ2-2 and V is TRBV7-2; 8 positions agree with TRBD1. Unmatched junction bases numbered 8, after V lost 5 bases and J lost 3 bases. Germline CDR1 SGHTA, CDR2 FQGNSA. The CDR3 is 16 residues long. The CDR3 here is CASSPYQGAYTGELFF. Here the CDR3 DNA reads TGTGCCAGCAGCCCCTACCAGGGGGCGTACACCGGGGAGCTGTTTTTT.

The V call is TRBV5-1, the J call TRBJ1-2, with unresolved D. Germline loops: CDR1 SGHRS, CDR2 YFSETQ. V shed 0 bases and J shed 3 bases, with 3 bases lying between them. The CDR3 covers 12 residues. The CDR3 coding sequence is TGCGCCAGCAGCTTGGCTGACTATGGCTACACCTTC. This sequence encodes CASSLADYGYTF.

For this clone: Different DNA sequences within this sample yield the same CDR3. The rearrangement links TRBV27 to TRBJ1-5; the D gene is possibly TRBD1 (6 bases). Between the trimmed V and J ends, which lost 5 bases and 7 bases, there was a span of 12 bases. CDR1 MNHEY and CDR2 SMNVEV come from the germline V gene (reference sequence). This CDR3 region has 13 residues. CDR3 DNA: TGTGCCAGCAGTCCTACAGGGTTACAGCCCCAGCATTTT. It translates to CASSPTGLQPQHF.

This clone was observed once. The rearrangement links TRBV10-2 to TRBJ1-1, with D hard to call. This CDR3 comprises 12 residues. With 6 bases removed from V and 1 base from J, the gap between germline ends came to 6 bases. Germline V gene lookup returns CDR1 WSHSY and CDR2 SAAADI. CDR3 sequence: CASSPGNTEAFF. The CDR3 bases are TGCGCCAGCAGCCCGGGGAACACTGAAGCTTTCTTT.

The sample holds one count of this clone. This chain links TRBV29-1 with TRBJ1-1; 9 positions agree with TRBD1. CDR1 and CDR2 from the germline V gene are SQVTM and ANQGSEA. J was trimmed by 3 bases and V by 0 bases; bases with no gene match: 5. This CDR3 has 15 amino acids. CDR3 nucleotides: TGCAGCGTTGAAGATGACGACAGGGGGGACACTGAAGCTTTCTTT. It specifies CSVEDDDRGDTEAFF.

The rearrangement links TRBV5-5 to TRBJ2-2; TRBD2 agrees at 11 bases. Germline V gene data show CDR1 as SGHKS and CDR2 as YYEKEE (reference sequence). The V and J ends lost 3 bases and 3 bases, in that order; junction bases with no gene match: 4. This CDR3 is 16 amino acids long. CDR3: CASSSGTSGYTGELFF. The DNA of the CDR3 is TGTGCCAGCAGCTCCGGGACTAGCGGTTACACCGGGGAGCTGTTTTTT.

V usage is TRBV5-6 and J usage is TRBJ2-7; D remains ambiguous. This CDR3 is built from 11 residues. CDR1 and CDR2 from the germline V gene are SGHDT and YYEEEE. The V and J ends lost 3 bases and 6 bases respectively, with 7 bases between them. CDR3 sequence reads: CASSSGTEQYF. CDR3 DNA sequence: TGTGCCAGCAGCTCAGGTACCGAGCAGTACTTC.

This chain connects TRBV9 to TRBJ2-5; D gene uncertain. Between the trimmed V and J ends, which lost 4 bases and 0 bases, there was a span of 7 bases. This CDR3 comprises 13 residues. Germline CDR1 and CDR2: SGDLS and YYNGEE. CDR3 in DNA: TGTGCCAGCAGCCTCTGGGACCAAGAGACCCAGTACTTC. It translates to CASSLWDQETQYF.

V usage is TRBV5-1 and J usage is TRBJ2-3, with TRBD2 matching 9 bases. Germline trimming cut 4 bases from V and 6 bases from J; bases unmatched to any gene: 12. The CDR3 is 16 residues long. Germline loops: CDR1 SGHRS, CDR2 YFSETQ. The CDR3 bases are TGCGCCAGCAGCCTTAGCGGGAGAGGGACAAGTGATACGCAGTATTTT. Translating it yields CASSLSGRGTSDTQYF.